What follows are 13 T cell receptor beta chains derived from one specimen sequenced in a study of technical replicates of blood from a handful of donors. Method: immunoSEQ multiplex PCR; TCRdb's copy keeps in-frame clones and lacks some. Here the sample spans 45,000 to 60,000 clones, approximately 95% being singletons. What was sequenced was T cells isolated from PBMCs. The receptors originated from a human donor in good health.

This sequence joins TRBV25-1 and TRBJ1-4; tentatively, D is TRBD1 (5 bases). Germline values: CDR1 MGHDK, CDR2 SYGVNS. The CDR3 has 14 residues. The germline V and J ends were trimmed by 3 bases and 0 bases, with 5 bases remaining between them. This CDR3 reads CASSDRATNEKLFF. The CDR3 region has the DNA TGTGCCAGCAGTGACAGGGCAACTAATGAAAAACTGTTTTTT.

This rearrangement joins TRBV4-1 to TRBJ2-1; D is unclear. From germline, CDR1 is MGHRA and CDR2 YSYEKL. The CDR3 sequence is 14 residues long. Trimming shortened V by 0 bases and J by 1 base, and 4 bases separated the two germline ends. The CDR3 spells CASSQETSYNEQFF. The CDR3 DNA follows: TGCGCCAGCAGCCAAGAAACATCCTACAATGAGCAGTTCTTC.

The V and J genes are TRBV2 and TRBJ2-7; the match to TRBD2 covers 7 bases. Germline V gene lookup returns CDR1 SNHLY and CDR2 FYNNEI. After removal of 6 bases from V and 3 bases from J, the junction contained 2 bases not matched to a gene. The CDR3 sequence is 12 residues long. This CDR3 is CASRGGSYEQYF. In DNA, the CDR3 is TGTGCCAGCAGGGGCGGGAGCTACGAGCAGTACTTC.

J is TRBJ1-1 and V is TRBV27, with TRBD1 identical over 7 bases. Germline V gene data show CDR1 as MNHEY and CDR2 as SMNVEV (reference sequence). Trimming took 6 bases from V and 1 from J; bases not matched to a gene: 2. This CDR3 comprises 13 residues. The CDR3 loop reads CASRRGRNTEAFF. The CDR3 coding sequence is TGTGCCAGCAGGAGGGGGCGGAACACTGAAGCTTTCTTT.

This clone has only one observation. The gene calls are TRBV6-5 and TRBJ2-7; D is unclear. The CDR3 runs to 14 residues. V was trimmed by 0 bases and J by 2 bases, leaving 8 bases between them. The germline gives CDR1 MNHEY, CDR2 SVGAGI. The CDR3 protein is CASSYSSDAYEQYF. The CDR3, as DNA: TGTGCCAGCAGTTACTCGAGTGATGCCTACGAGCAGTACTTC.

This chain uses TRBV19 with TRBJ1-5, with 10 bases matching TRBD1. CDR1 LNHDA and CDR2 SQIVND come from the germline V gene (reference sequence). CDR3 length: 14 residues. V lost 4 bases, J lost 6 bases, and 3 bases stayed unmatched. The CDR3 is CASSTTGGGQPQHF. The CDR3 DNA sequence: TGTGCCAGTAGTACGACAGGGGGCGGTCAGCCCCAGCATTTT.

The rearrangement uses TRBV4-3 and TRBJ1-2; 7 nucleotides match TRBD1. This CDR3 has 15 amino acids. Trimming at V came to 4 bases and at J to 6 bases, leaving 11 bases not matched to a gene. Germline assignment: CDR1 LGHNA and CDR2 YSLEER. For the CDR3, the DNA is TGCGCCAGCAGCCGCCTGACAGGGACGGATAATGGCTACACCTTC. It is translated as CASSRLTGTDNGYTF.

CDR3 DNA: TGTGCCAGCAGTCCTCTCCCAGGGGGTGGCACCGGGGAGCTGTTTTTT. Translation gives CASSPLPGGGTGELFF. V usage is TRBV27 and J usage is TRBJ2-2, with TRBD1 identical over 7 bases. Germline V gene data show CDR1 as MNHEY and CDR2 as SMNVEV (reference sequence). V was clipped by 5 bases and J by 4 bases; unmatched bases: 10. The CDR3 is 16 residues long.

The chain couples TRBV5-4 to TRBJ2-7; 10 nucleotides agree with TRBD1. CDR3 length: 17 residues. The germline V gene has CDR1 SGHNT and CDR2 YYREEE (reference sequence). Trimming at V came to 4 bases and at J to 2 bases, leaving 12 bases not matched to a gene. The CDR3, as DNA: TGTGCCAGCAGCCCGGGACAGGGGACGGGTCGAGCCTACGAGCAGTACTTC. Protein product: CASSPGQGTGRAYEQYF. Complete variable domain (other parts from reference TRBV5-4 and TRBJ2-7): ETGVTQSPTHLIKTRGQQVTLRCSSQSGHNTVSWYQQALGQGPQFIFQYYREEENGRGNFPPRFSGLQFPNYSSELNVNALELDDSALYLCASSPGQGTGRAYEQYFGPGTRLTVT.

The rearrangement uses TRBV9 and TRBJ1-1; 11 nucleotides agree with TRBD1. V was pared by 4 bases and J by 4 bases, with 12 bases of the junction left unmatched. CDR1 and CDR2 (germline): SGDLS, YYNGEE. The CDR3 runs to 17 residues. The CDR3 DNA follows: TGTGCCAGCAGCCAAAGGACAGGGGGCGTAAGTGCCACTGAAGCTTTCTTT. This gives the protein CASSQRTGGVSATEAFF.

The chain carries TRBV7-2 and TRBJ1-2; D is possibly TRBD1 (5 bases). This CDR3 spans 15 amino acids. Germline lookup yields CDR1 SGHTA and CDR2 FQGNSA. The V end was cut by 7 bases, the J end by 5 bases, with 20 bases between. For the CDR3, the DNA is TGTGCCAGCACCATAGACCACCAGGGAGGGTATGGCTACACCTTC. This encodes CASTIDHQGGYGYTF.

The chain carries TRBV19 and TRBJ2-2; D uncertain. Looked up from germline, CDR1 is LNHDA and CDR2 is SQIVND (reference sequence). V gave up 7 bases and J gave up 0 bases, with 9 bases separating them. CDR3 size: 14 residues. CDR3 in DNA: TGTGCCAGTAATCCGAACTCGAACACCGGGGAGCTGTTTTTT. Translation: CASNPNSNTGELFF.

The chain carries TRBV30 and TRBJ1-2; possibly TRBD1 for D (5 bases). CDR1 is GTSNPN, CDR2 SVGIG, per germline (reference sequence). The CDR3 is 15 residues long. Trimming pared 3 bases from V and 0 bases from J, leaving 14 bases between. The chain's CDR3 is CAWSPGGFANYGYTF. CDR3 DNA sequence: TGTGCCTGGAGCCCCGGGGGTTTCGCTAACTATGGCTACACCTTC.